Listed here are 7 T cell receptor beta chains from one sample, sequenced in a study of blood T cell repertoires in COVID-19 (dated by TCRdb to 2018 to 2020). Libraries were made using the immunoSEQ multiplex PCR assay. TCRdb provides this immuneACCESS table in a form limited to in-frame rearrangements. Some clones are lacking; in checked studies, under half of them reflect an unresolved V gene, and why the rest are absent is not known. In this sample the table shows approximately 94,000 clones, about 79% of which occur a single time. About 25% of the sample rests with the top ten. Input material: peripheral blood. The receptors shown here come from a man aged 60 to 69 with acute or convalescent COVID-19.

This clone appeared once. This sample also contains other DNA sequences that code for the same CDR3. The chain couples TRBV7-2 to TRBJ2-2, with TRBD2 as a possible D gene (7 bases). Germline assignment: CDR1 SGHTA and CDR2 FQGNSA. The CDR3 runs to 16 residues. V lost 2 bases and J 5 bases, leaving 15 bases between the germline ends. CDR3 amino acids: CASSLRRGQGTGELFF. CDR3 in DNA: TGTGCCAGCAGCTTAAGGCGGGGGCAGGGGACCGGGGAGCTGTTTTTT.

V gene TRBV5-6 combines with J gene TRBJ1-1; D is unclear. The CDR3 loop spans 13 amino acids. V lost 3 bases to trimming and J lost 5 bases, with 11 bases between them. Germline V lookup: CDR1 SGHDT, CDR2 YYEEEE. The CDR3 DNA is TGTGCCAGCAGCTATCGGGGTGGGACTGAAGCTTTCTTT. Translating gives CASSYRGGTEAFF.

V is TRBV7-9 and J is TRBJ1-6; no clear D. The CDR3 covers 14 residues. The germline gives CDR1 SEHNR, CDR2 FQNEAQ (reference sequence). Trimming shortened V by 3 bases and J by 6 bases, and 9 bases separated the two germline ends. In DNA, the CDR3 is TGTGCCAGCAGCTTCGGGTATCCTAATTCACCCCTCCACTTT. This sequence encodes CASSFGYPNSPLHF.

This chain uses TRBV28 with TRBJ2-2, with D maybe TRBD2 (7 bases). The CDR3 is made up of 16 amino acids. The V gene's germline CDR1 is MDHEN and CDR2 SYDVKM. Between the trimmed V and J ends, which lost 7 bases and 6 bases, there was a span of 21 bases. The CDR3 sequence is CASTRAGASGAGELFF. As DNA, the CDR3 is TGTGCCAGCACCCGGGCGGGGGCCAGTGGGGCCGGGGAGCTGTTTTTT.

The V gene is TRBV2, the J gene TRBJ1-4, with 7 positions matching TRBD1. Germline V lookup: CDR1 SNHLY, CDR2 FYNNEI. The CDR3 sequence is 15 residues long. V dropped 5 bases and J dropped 2; count of bases not matched to a gene: 5. The chain's CDR3 is CASSLQGNTNEKLFF. DNA of the CDR3: TGTGCCAGCAGTTTACAGGGGAATACTAATGAAAAACTGTTTTTT.

This clone was observed a few times. Written as DNA, the CDR3 is TGTGCCAGCAGCGTACCTTTGGTATACAGCTACTCTGGAAACACCATATATTTT. It specifies CASSVPLVYSYSGNTIYF. The chain uses TRBV9 and TRBJ1-3; no definite D call. This CDR3 comprises 18 residues. CDR1 SGDLS and CDR2 YYNGEE come from the germline V gene. The V and J ends lost 1 base and 0 bases respectively, with 17 bases between them.

The V gene is TRBV2, the J gene TRBJ1-1; weak D call: TRBD1 (5 bases). Looked up from germline, CDR1 is SNHLY and CDR2 is FYNNEI. The CDR3 contains 13 residues. Trimming left V 6 bases short and J 1 base short, with 9 bases between. The CDR3 DNA sequence: TGTGCCAGCAGGGTTGGGGCGAACACTGAAGCTTTCTTT. As protein: CASRVGANTEAFF.